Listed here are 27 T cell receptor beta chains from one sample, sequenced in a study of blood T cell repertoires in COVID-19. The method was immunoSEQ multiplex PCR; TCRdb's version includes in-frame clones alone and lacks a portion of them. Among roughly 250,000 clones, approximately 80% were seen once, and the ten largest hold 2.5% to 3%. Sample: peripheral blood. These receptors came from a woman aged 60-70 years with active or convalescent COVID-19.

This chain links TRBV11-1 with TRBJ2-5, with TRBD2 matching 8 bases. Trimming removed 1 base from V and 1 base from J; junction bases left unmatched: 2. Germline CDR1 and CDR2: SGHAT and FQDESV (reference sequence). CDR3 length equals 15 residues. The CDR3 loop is CASSLGGGPQETQYF. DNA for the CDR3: TGTGCCAGCAGCTTAGGCGGGGGGCCCCAAGAGACCCAGTACTTC.

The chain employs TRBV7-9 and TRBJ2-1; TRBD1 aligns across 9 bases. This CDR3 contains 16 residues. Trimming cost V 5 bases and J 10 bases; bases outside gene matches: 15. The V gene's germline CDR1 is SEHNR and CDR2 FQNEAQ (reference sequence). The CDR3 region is CASSPYRGDRVWEQFF. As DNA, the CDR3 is TGTGCCAGCAGCCCCTACAGGGGGGACAGGGTATGGGAGCAGTTCTTC.

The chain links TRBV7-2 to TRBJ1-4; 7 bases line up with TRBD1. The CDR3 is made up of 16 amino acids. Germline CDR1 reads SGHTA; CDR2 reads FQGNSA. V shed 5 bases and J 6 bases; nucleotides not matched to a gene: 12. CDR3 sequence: CASSMPTGVWDEKLFF. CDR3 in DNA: TGTGCCAGCAGCATGCCAACAGGGGTTTGGGATGAAAAACTGTTTTTT.

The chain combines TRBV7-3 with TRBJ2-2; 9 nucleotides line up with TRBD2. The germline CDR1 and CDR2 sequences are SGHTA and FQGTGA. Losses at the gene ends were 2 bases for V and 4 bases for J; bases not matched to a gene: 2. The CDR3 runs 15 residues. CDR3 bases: TGTGCCAGCAGCTTAGTAGCGGGGGTCACCGGGGAGCTGTTTTTT. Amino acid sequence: CASSLVAGVTGELFF.

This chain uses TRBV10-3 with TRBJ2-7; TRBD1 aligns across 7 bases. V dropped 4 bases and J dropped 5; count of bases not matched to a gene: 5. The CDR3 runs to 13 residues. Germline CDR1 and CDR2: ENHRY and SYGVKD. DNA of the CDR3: TGTGCCATCAGTGTTGACAGGGACAACGAGCAGTACTTC. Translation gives CAISVDRDNEQYF.

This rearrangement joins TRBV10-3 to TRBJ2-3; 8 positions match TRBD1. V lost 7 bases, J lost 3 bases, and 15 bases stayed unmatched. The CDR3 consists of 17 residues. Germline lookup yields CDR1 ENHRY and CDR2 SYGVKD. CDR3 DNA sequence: TGTGCCATCACTACTTCGAAACAGGGGGAAGCGACAGATACGCAGTATTTT. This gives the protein CAITTSKQGEATDTQYF.

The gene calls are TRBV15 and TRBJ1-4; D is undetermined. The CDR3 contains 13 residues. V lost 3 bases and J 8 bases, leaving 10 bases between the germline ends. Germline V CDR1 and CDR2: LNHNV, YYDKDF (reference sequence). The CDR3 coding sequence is TGTGCCACCAGCAGCGGCGGAAGGGAAAAACTGTTTTTT. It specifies CATSSGGREKLFF.

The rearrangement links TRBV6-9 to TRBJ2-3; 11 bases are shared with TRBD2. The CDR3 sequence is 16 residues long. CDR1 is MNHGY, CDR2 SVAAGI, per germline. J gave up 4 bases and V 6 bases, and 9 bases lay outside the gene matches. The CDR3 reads CASSPSTSGESDTQYF. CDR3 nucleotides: TGTGCCAGCAGCCCCTCGACTAGCGGGGAATCAGATACGCAGTATTTT.

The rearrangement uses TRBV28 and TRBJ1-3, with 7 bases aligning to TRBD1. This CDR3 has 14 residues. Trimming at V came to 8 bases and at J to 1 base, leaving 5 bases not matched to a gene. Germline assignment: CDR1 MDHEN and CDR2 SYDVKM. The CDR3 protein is CASLRGRSGNTIYF. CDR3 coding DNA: TGTGCCAGCCTCAGGGGGAGGTCTGGAAACACCATATATTTT.

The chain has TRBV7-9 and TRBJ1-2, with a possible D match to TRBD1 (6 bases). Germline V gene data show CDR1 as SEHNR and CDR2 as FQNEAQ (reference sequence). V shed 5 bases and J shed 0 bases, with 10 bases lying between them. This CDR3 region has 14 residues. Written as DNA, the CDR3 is TGTGCCAGCAGCACCCGGGACACTAACTATGGCTACACCTTC. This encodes CASSTRDTNYGYTF.

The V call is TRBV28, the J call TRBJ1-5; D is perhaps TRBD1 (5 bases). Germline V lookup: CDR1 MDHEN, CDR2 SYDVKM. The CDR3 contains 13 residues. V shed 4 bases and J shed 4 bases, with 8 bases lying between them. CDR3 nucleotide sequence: TGTGCCAGCAGTTCAGGGTTTAATCAGCCCCAGCATTTT. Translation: CASSSGFNQPQHF. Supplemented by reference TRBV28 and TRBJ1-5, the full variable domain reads DVKVTQSSRYLVKRTGEKVFLECVQDMDHENMFWYRQDPGLGLRLIYFSYDVKMKEKGDIPEGYSVSREKKERFSLILESASTNQTSMYLCASSSGFNQPQHFGDGTRLSIL.

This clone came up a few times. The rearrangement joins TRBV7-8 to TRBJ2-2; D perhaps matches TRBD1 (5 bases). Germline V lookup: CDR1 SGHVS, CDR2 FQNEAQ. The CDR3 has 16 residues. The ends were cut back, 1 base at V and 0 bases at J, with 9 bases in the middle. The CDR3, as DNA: TGTGCCAGCAGCTTAGACAGGCCCACGAACACCGGGGAGCTGTTTTTT. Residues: CASSLDRPTNTGELFF.

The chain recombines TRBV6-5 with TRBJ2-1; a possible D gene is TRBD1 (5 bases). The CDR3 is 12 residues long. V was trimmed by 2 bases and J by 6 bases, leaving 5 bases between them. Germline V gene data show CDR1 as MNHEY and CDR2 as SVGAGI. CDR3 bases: TGTGCCAGCAGTTACAGGGGCAATGAGCAGTTCTTC. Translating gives CASSYRGNEQFF.

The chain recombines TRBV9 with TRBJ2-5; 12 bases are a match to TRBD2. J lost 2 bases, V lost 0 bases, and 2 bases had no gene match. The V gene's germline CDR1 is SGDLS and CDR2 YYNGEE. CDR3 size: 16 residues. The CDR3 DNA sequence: TGTGCCAGCAGCGTAGCCGGACTAGCGGGGCAAGAGACCCAGTACTTC. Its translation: CASSVAGLAGQETQYF.

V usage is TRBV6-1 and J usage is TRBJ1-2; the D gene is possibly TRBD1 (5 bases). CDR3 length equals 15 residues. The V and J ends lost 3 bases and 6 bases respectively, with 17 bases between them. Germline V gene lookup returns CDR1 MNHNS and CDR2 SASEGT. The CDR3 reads CASSEFAGVRDGYTF. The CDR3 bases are TGTGCCAGCAGTGAGTTCGCTGGAGTCAGGGATGGCTACACCTTC.

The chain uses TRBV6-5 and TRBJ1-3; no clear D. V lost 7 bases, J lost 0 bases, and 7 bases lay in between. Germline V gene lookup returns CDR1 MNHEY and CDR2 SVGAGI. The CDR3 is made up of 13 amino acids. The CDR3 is CASKRSSGNTIYF. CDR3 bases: TGTGCCAGCAAAAGGAGCTCTGGAAACACCATATATTTT.

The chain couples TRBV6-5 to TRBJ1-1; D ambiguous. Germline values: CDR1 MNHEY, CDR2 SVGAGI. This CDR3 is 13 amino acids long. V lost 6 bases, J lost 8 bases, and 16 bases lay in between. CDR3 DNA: TGTGCCAGCAGATACGTTGCCGCGGCAGAAGCTTTCTTT. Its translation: CASRYVAAAEAFF.

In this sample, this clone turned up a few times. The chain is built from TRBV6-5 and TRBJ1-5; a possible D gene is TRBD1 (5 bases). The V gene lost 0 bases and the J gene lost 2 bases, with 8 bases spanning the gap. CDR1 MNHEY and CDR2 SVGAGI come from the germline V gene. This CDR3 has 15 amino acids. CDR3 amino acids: CASSYSLQGNQPQHF. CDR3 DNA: TGTGCCAGCAGTTACTCCTTACAGGGCAATCAGCCCCAGCATTTT.

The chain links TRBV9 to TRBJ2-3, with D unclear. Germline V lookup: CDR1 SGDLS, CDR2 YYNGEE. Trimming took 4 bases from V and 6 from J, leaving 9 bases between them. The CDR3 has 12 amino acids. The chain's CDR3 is CASSSFRDTQYF. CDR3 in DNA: TGTGCCAGCAGCTCCTTTCGGGATACGCAGTATTTT.

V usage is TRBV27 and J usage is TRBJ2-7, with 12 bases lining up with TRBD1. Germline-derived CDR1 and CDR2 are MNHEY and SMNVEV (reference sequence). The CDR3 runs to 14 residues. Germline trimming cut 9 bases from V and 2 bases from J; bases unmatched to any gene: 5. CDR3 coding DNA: TGTGCCAGTAAACGGGACAGGGGGCCCTACGAGCAGTACTTC. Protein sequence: CASKRDRGPYEQYF.

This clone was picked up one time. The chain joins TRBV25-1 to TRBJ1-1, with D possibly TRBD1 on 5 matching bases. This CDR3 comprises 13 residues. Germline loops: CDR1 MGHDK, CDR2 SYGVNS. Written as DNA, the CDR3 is TGTACCCGCGAGGCAGGGCGATGCACTGAAGCTTTCTTT. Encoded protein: CTREAGRCTEAFF.

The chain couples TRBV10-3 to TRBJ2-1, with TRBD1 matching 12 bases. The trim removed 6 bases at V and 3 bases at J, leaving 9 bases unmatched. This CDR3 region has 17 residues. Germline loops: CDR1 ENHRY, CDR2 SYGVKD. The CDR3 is CAIREPGQGASYNEQFF. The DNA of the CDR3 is TGTGCCATCAGAGAACCGGGACAGGGGGCTAGCTACAATGAGCAGTTCTTC.

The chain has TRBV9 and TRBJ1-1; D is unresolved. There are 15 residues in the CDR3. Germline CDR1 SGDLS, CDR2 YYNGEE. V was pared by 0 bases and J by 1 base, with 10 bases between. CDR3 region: CASSVGPLRNTEAFF. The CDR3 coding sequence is TGTGCCAGCAGCGTAGGGCCTTTAAGGAACACTGAAGCTTTCTTT.

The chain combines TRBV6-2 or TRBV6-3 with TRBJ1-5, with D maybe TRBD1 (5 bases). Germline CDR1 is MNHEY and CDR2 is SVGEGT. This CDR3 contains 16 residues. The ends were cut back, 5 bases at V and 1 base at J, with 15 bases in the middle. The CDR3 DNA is TGTGCCAGCAGTAAAGCGGGGTGGGGGAGCAATCAGCCCCAGCATTTT. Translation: CASSKAGWGSNQPQHF.

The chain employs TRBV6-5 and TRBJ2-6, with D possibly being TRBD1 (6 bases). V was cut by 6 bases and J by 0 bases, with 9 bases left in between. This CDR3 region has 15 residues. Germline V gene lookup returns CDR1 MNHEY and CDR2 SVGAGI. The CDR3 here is CASSSGVSGANVLTF. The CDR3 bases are TGTGCCAGCAGCTCAGGGGTCTCTGGGGCCAACGTCCTGACTTTC.

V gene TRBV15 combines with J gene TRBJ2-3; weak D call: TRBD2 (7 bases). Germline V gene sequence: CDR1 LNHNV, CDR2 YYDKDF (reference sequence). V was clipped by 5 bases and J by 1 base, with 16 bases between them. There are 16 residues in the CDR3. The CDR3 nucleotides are TGTGCCACCAGCGCCGGCCGGGGGGCTGGCACAGATACGCAGTATTTT. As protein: CATSAGRGAGTDTQYF.

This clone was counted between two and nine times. CDR3 DNA: TGTGCCAGCAGTGAAATCAGCGGGGCGTACAATGAGCAGTTCTTC. Its protein product is CASSEISGAYNEQFF. V gene TRBV6-1 combines with J gene TRBJ2-1; 7 positions match TRBD2. J was trimmed by 4 bases and V by 2 bases; bases with no gene match: 5. CDR1 and CDR2 from the germline V gene are MNHNS and SASEGT. CDR3 length: 15 residues.